The 10 T cell receptor beta chains listed next were all sequenced from one sample in a study of CD8 T cells in ankylosing spondylitis. TCRdb re-called the 5' RACE reads with MiXCR, one entry per CDR3 protein. The data hold some 240,000 distinct CDR3 sequences, with about a sixth observed a single time. Sequencing was done on a sample of blood, either unsorted or a sorted T cell fraction (not recorded which). The receptors shown here come from a male donor with ankylosing spondylitis or in good health (not recorded which).

This clonotype was seen a handful of times. The rearrangement links TRBV5-1 to TRBJ2-7; 7 nucleotides match TRBD1. From germline, CDR1 is SGHRS and CDR2 YFSETQ. The CDR3 covers 14 residues. Trimming removed 2 bases from V and 3 bases from J; junction bases left unmatched: 5. CDR3 nucleotide sequence: TGCGCCAGCAGCTTAGGGGACAGTAACTACGAGCAGTACTTC. Amino acid sequence: CASSLGDSNYEQYF.

This chain connects TRBV6-2 or TRBV6-3 to TRBJ2-1; D may be TRBD2 (6 bases). Germline-derived CDR1 and CDR2 are MNHEY and SVGEGT. Trimming left V 8 bases short and J 3 bases short, with 17 bases between. The CDR3 sequence is 15 residues long. CDR3 bases: TGTGCCAGCTCAGGGAGGACTTACAGCTACAATGAGCAGTTCTTC. Translating it yields CASSGRTYSYNEQFF.

This clonotype has just one count. The V gene is TRBV5-1, the J gene TRBJ2-5, with 7 bases identical to TRBD1. After removal of 7 bases from V and 5 bases from J, the junction contained 14 bases not matched to a gene. Germline V CDR1 and CDR2: SGHRS, YFSETQ. The CDR3 loop spans 15 amino acids. The CDR3 coding sequence is TGCGCCAGCGCCCAAGGGACAGCGTCCTGGGAGACCCAGTACTTC. It is translated as CASAQGTASWETQYF. Combining the CDR3 with reference TRBV5-1 and TRBJ2-5 gives the whole variable domain KAGVTQTPRYLIKTRGQQVTLSCSPISGHRSVSWYQQTPGQGLQFLFEYFSETQRNKGNFPGRFSGRQFSNSRSEMNVSTLELGDSALYLCASAQGTASWETQYFGPGTRLLVL.

The chain has TRBV7-9 and TRBJ1-2; D ambiguous. The germline V gene encodes CDR1 SEHNR and CDR2 FQNEAQ (reference sequence). V dropped 5 bases and J dropped 4 bases, with 17 bases sitting between them. This CDR3 region has 15 residues. CDR3 in amino acids: CASSRGEGAPYGYTF. The CDR3 nucleotides read TGTGCCAGCAGCCGGGGTGAAGGCGCCCCCTATGGCTACACCTTC. Full variable domain (rest looked up from reference TRBV7-9 and TRBJ1-2): DTGVSQNPRHKITKRGQNVTFRCDPISEHNRLYWYRQTLGQGPEFLTYFQNEAQLEKSRLLSDRFSAERPKGSFSTLEIQRTEQGDSAMYLCASSRGEGAPYGYTFGSGTRLTVV.

The rearrangement uses TRBV6-2 or TRBV6-3 and TRBJ1-2; D is undetermined. V lost 6 bases and J 4 bases, leaving 24 bases between the germline ends. The CDR3 has 17 residues. Germline V gene lookup returns CDR1 MNHEY and CDR2 SVGEGT. In nucleotides, the CDR3 is TGTGCCAGCAGCTCCGTCCCGTATCCAGGTTTTTTCTATGGCTACACCTTC. Its protein product is CASSSVPYPGFFYGYTF.

The chain is built from TRBV4-1 and TRBJ2-1; a weak D match, TRBD2 (6 bases). The CDR3 covers 16 residues. The germline V gene has CDR1 MGHRA and CDR2 YSYEKL. V was shortened by 0 bases and J by 0 bases, with 9 bases between the two germline ends. The CDR3 region has the DNA TGCGCCAGCAGCCAAGAGAGCGGGTCCTCCTACAATGAGCAGTTCTTC. It is translated as CASSQESGSSYNEQFF.

This clonotype was seen repeatedly, ten times or more. The chain carries TRBV5-1 and TRBJ1-6; D may be TRBD1 (5 bases). Germline V lookup: CDR1 SGHRS, CDR2 YFSETQ. Trimming shortened V by 8 bases and J by 0 bases, and 12 bases separated the two germline ends. The CDR3 is 15 residues long. CDR3 sequence (DNA): TGCGCCAGAACGTGGGGGAGCTCCTATAATTCACCCCTCCACTTT. It is translated as CARTWGSSYNSPLHF.

The gene calls are TRBV20-1 and TRBJ2-7, with 11 bases aligning to TRBD2. The CDR3 extends over 15 amino acids. Germline CDR1 reads DFQATT; CDR2 reads SNEGSKA (reference sequence). The ends lost 3 bases at V and 6 bases at J; junction bases unmatched: 10. CDR3 amino acids: CSASPPTSGSSEQYF. CDR3 nucleotide sequence: TGCAGTGCTAGTCCCCCTACTAGCGGGAGTAGCGAGCAGTACTTC.

J is TRBJ2-7 and V is TRBV27, with D possibly being TRBD2 (5 bases). Trimming took off 3 bases at V and 2 bases at J, with 11 bases between the two ends. The V gene's germline CDR1 is MNHEY and CDR2 SMNVEV (reference sequence). The CDR3 has 14 residues. The DNA for the CDR3 is TGTGCCAGCAGTTTTATAATGGGAGCCTACGAGCAGTACTTC. Encoded protein: CASSFIMGAYEQYF.

The V and J genes are TRBV5-1 and TRBJ2-4, with TRBD2 matching over 9 bases. Trimming at V came to 0 bases and at J to 5 bases, leaving 6 bases not matched to a gene. The CDR3 contains 16 residues. Germline CDR1 and CDR2: SGHRS and YFSETQ. In DNA, the CDR3 is TGCGCCAGCAGCTTGGCTCTAGCGGGACCGGAAAACATTCAGTACTTC. Its protein product is CASSLALAGPENIQYF.